These 20 T cell receptor beta chains were sequenced from one sample in a study of CD8 T cells in ankylosing spondylitis. Study-wide results and caveats: A motif of 7 to 9 highly homologous TCR beta variants was seen as apparently characteristic of ankylosing spondylitis blood.

Their recognized antigens are unknown. MiXCR, run by TCRdb on the 5' RACE reads, gives a single entry per CDR3 protein. Here the sample spans a few hundred thousand distinct CDR3 sequences, about 22% being singletons. Sequenced: blood, either unsorted or a sorted T cell fraction (not recorded which). The receptor set was obtained from a male donor with ankylosing spondylitis.

This clonotype has a handful of counts. The chain joins TRBV27 to TRBJ2-2; D unresolved. Looked up from germline, CDR1 is MNHEY and CDR2 is SMNVEV (reference sequence). V dropped 6 bases and J dropped 2 bases, with 13 bases sitting between them. This CDR3 spans 15 amino acids. The CDR3 bases are TGTGCCAGCAGCCGGTGGGTCGTTAACACCGGGGAGCTGTTTTTT. The encoded protein is CASSRWVVNTGELFF.

The rearrangement joins TRBV10-3 to TRBJ2-7; D ambiguous. V was trimmed by 0 bases and J by 5 bases, leaving 5 bases between them. The CDR3 extends over 12 amino acids. Germline V gene lookup returns CDR1 ENHRY and CDR2 SYGVKD. The CDR3 nucleotides read TGTGCCATCAGTGAGTCACAAAACGAGCAGTACTTC. As protein: CAISESQNEQYF.

In its sample, this clonotype was seen many times. The genes are TRBV10-3 and TRBJ2-1; D not certain. CDR3 length equals 16 residues. Trimming pared 6 bases from V and 4 bases from J, leaving 19 bases between. Germline V gene sequence: CDR1 ENHRY, CDR2 SYGVKD. The CDR3 region has the DNA TGTGCCATCAGGGAAGCAGTAACCAATTCGTACAATGAGCAGTTCTTC. The encoded protein is CAIREAVTNSYNEQFF.

This clonotype was found many times. This chain connects TRBV29-1 to TRBJ2-7, with 9 bases aligning to TRBD2. The germline V gene has CDR1 SQVTM and CDR2 ANQGSEA. This CDR3 contains 14 residues. The J segment lost 7 bases and the V segment lost 3 bases, leaving 10 bases of the junction unmatched. The CDR3 DNA reads TGCAGCGTTGACCTGGGCGGGAGGGCCGATGAGCAGTACTTC. Encoded protein: CSVDLGGRADEQYF.

This chain uses TRBV20-1 with TRBJ1-1; D ambiguous. Germline V gene data show CDR1 as DFQATT and CDR2 as SNEGSKA (reference sequence). The CDR3 loop spans 13 amino acids. Trimming cost V 5 bases and J 2 bases, with 12 bases left between them. CDR3 nucleotide sequence: TGCAGTGCTGATGTCCATAGTAACACTGAAGCTTTCTTT. Translation gives CSADVHSNTEAFF.

The CDR3 region has the DNA TGTGCCAGCAACACCGGACAGGGGACCCCCTACAATGAGCAGTTCTTC. Translating gives CASNTGQGTPYNEQFF. This chain connects TRBV28 to TRBJ2-1, with 9 bases identical to TRBD1. Germline CDR1 and CDR2: MDHEN and SYDVKM. Trimming cost V 7 bases and J 2 bases; bases outside gene matches: 9. The CDR3 covers 16 residues.

The chain uses TRBV20-1 and TRBJ1-1; D is uncertain. In germline, CDR1 is DFQATT, CDR2 SNEGSKA (reference sequence). The ends were cut back, 1 base at V and 12 bases at J, with 9 bases in the middle. CDR3 length equals 10 residues. CDR3 sequence: CSARVGRTFF. The DNA for the CDR3 is TGCAGTGCTAGAGTCGGGCGGACTTTCTTT.

The rearrangement joins TRBV12-3 or TRBV12-4 to TRBJ1-1, with D uncertain. V lost 5 bases and J 4 bases, leaving 20 bases between the germline ends. This CDR3 has 16 residues. This chain's CDR3 is CASSPARPRAGTEAFF. CDR3 coding DNA: TGTGCCAGCAGTCCTGCTCGGCCCCGGGCGGGCACTGAAGCTTTCTTT.

CDR3 sequence (DNA): TGCGCCAGCAGCTTATCCGGTTTGAATAGCAATCAGCCCCAGCATTTT. Its translation is CASSLSGLNSNQPQHF. The chain is built from TRBV5-1 and TRBJ1-5, with D unclear. Trimming took 2 bases from V and 0 from J, leaving 12 bases between them. The germline V gene has CDR1 SGHRS and CDR2 YFSETQ. This CDR3 comprises 16 residues.

This clonotype showed up many times. The chain combines TRBV6-6 with TRBJ1-1; no clear D. Germline V gene data show CDR1 as MNHNY and CDR2 as SVGAGI (reference sequence). V lost 7 bases and J lost 5, with 11 bases in between. This CDR3 has 12 amino acids. CDR3 region: CASNGYGTEAFF. The CDR3 bases are TGTGCCAGCAATGGGTATGGGACTGAAGCTTTCTTT.

This sequence joins TRBV3-1 and TRBJ2-7, with a possible D match to TRBD1 (5 bases). Germline assignment: CDR1 LGHDT and CDR2 YNNKEL (reference sequence). V was clipped by 4 bases and J by 1 base, with 11 bases between them. The CDR3 is made up of 14 amino acids. CDR3 in amino acids: CASSRRQRSYEQYF. The CDR3 region has the DNA TGTGCCAGCAGCCGCCGACAGAGGTCCTACGAGCAGTACTTC.

This clonotype was seen a few times. CDR3 DNA sequence: TGTGCCAGCAGTTTAATAGGACTAAGGGGAAACACCATATATTTT. Translation gives CASSLIGLRGNTIYF. This chain uses TRBV12-3 or TRBV12-4 with TRBJ1-3, with D unclear. The CDR3 is 15 amino acids. V was shortened by 2 bases and J by 4 bases, with 12 bases between the two germline ends.

The chain links TRBV5-1 to TRBJ2-6; D gene ambiguous. This CDR3 region has 14 residues. Germline V lookup: CDR1 SGHRS, CDR2 YFSETQ. Between the trimmed V and J ends, which lost 4 bases and 2 bases, there was a span of 7 bases. The CDR3 here is CASSGNTGANVLTF. DNA for the CDR3: TGCGCCAGCAGCGGAAACACTGGGGCCAACGTCCTGACTTTC. The full variable domain, its missing parts supplied by reference TRBV5-1 and TRBJ2-6, is KAGVTQTPRYLIKTRGQQVTLSCSPISGHRSVSWYQQTPGQGLQFLFEYFSETQRNKGNFPGRFSGRQFSNSRSEMNVSTLELGDSALYLCASSGNTGANVLTFGAGSRLTVL.

The CDR3 reads CASKRLAVLTDTQYF. DNA for the CDR3: TGTGCCAGCAAGAGACTAGCGGTCCTCACAGATACGCAGTATTTT. The gene calls are TRBV2 and TRBJ2-3, with 9 positions matching TRBD2. The CDR3 is 15 residues long. CDR1 is SNHLY and CDR2 is FYNNEI in the germline V gene. Trimming cost V 7 bases and J 2 bases; bases outside gene matches: 7.

This clonotype occurred many times. The chain has TRBV7-3 and TRBJ2-7; D is unresolved. The CDR3 spans 16 residues. The V and J ends lost 5 bases and 4 bases respectively, with 21 bases between them. From germline, CDR1 is SGHTA and CDR2 FQGTGA. CDR3 sequence (DNA): TGTGCCAGCAGCCCTGACCCGAATCAAGCTAGATACGAGCAGTACTTC. It translates to CASSPDPNQARYEQYF.

This clonotype appeared a few times. The chain combines TRBV3-1 with TRBJ1-4; D remains ambiguous. The V and J ends lost 0 bases and 11 bases respectively, with 13 bases between them. In germline, CDR1 is LGHDT, CDR2 YNNKEL (reference sequence). The CDR3 is 14 amino acids. The DNA for the CDR3 is TGTGCCAGCAGCCAAGAGGCAAGACGGGGTAAACTGTTTTTT. Translation: CASSQEARRGKLFF. Drawing the rest from reference TRBV3-1 and TRBJ1-4, the complete variable domain is DTAVSQTPKYLVTQMGNDKSIKCEQNLGHDTMYWYKQDSKKFLKIMFSYNNKELIINETVPNRFSPKSPDKAHLNLHINSLELGDSAVYFCASSQEARRGKLFFGSGTQLSVL.

This clonotype was counted a single time. The CDR3: CASSHRAGSDNEQFF. CDR3 coding DNA: TGTGCCAGCAGCCATCGAGCGGGCAGCGACAATGAGCAGTTCTTC. The genes are TRBV4-2 and TRBJ2-1; the D gene is possibly TRBD2 (6 bases). CDR1 is LGHNA, CDR2 YNFKEQ, per germline. Between the trimmed V and J ends, which lost 3 bases and 5 bases, there was a span of 14 bases. The CDR3 runs 15 residues.

The chain carries TRBV7-8 and TRBJ2-1; maybe TRBD2 (5 bases). V was pared by 6 bases and J by 0 bases, with 12 bases between. The CDR3 has 15 amino acids. Germline loops: CDR1 SGHVS, CDR2 FQNEAQ. The CDR3 DNA sequence: TGTGCCAGCAGGTTGGAGGAGGCCTCCTACAATGAGCAGTTCTTC. Translated, it gives CASRLEEASYNEQFF.

This clonotype was detected only a few times. This rearrangement joins TRBV29-1 to TRBJ2-1; possibly TRBD1 for D (5 bases). In germline, CDR1 is SQVTM, CDR2 ANQGSEA. This CDR3 is 13 amino acids long. The germline V and J ends were trimmed by 0 bases and 13 bases, with 16 bases remaining between them. The CDR3 sequence is CSVEEDIPGRQFF. The CDR3 DNA sequence: TGCAGCGTTGAAGAGGACATACCGGGCAGACAGTTCTTC.

This chain connects TRBV11-2 to TRBJ2-1; D is possibly TRBD2 (6 bases). The germline V gene encodes CDR1 SGHAT and CDR2 FQNNGV. V was pared by 6 bases and J by 3 bases, with 12 bases between. The CDR3 covers 14 residues. CDR3 sequence: CASSWRAGYNEQFF. In DNA form, the CDR3 reads TGTGCCAGCAGTTGGAGGGCCGGCTACAATGAGCAGTTCTTC.